One sample yielded the 9 T cell receptor beta chains listed below, sequenced in a study of shared clonotypes between healthy human individuals. Naivety among CD8 cells was defined by CD45RO negativity and positive CCR7 selection, thereby excluding terminally differentiated effector memory CD45RA+ cells. TCRdb's table, derived via immunoSEQ multiplex PCR, lists solely in-frame clones and lacks some. Among about 1,900,000 clones listed, about 95% were seen once. Material for sequencing was naive CD8+ T cells sorted from blood. These receptors were obtained from a man aged 18 to 30 in good health.

V gene TRBV4-1 combines with J gene TRBJ1-2; D might be TRBD1 (5 bases). In germline, CDR1 is MGHRA, CDR2 YSYEKL. V was clipped by 4 bases and J by 2 bases, with 14 bases between them. The CDR3 length is 15 residues. The CDR3 coding sequence is TGCGCCAGCAGCCTGTCCGGGACGGGGAACTATGGCTACACCTTC. It encodes CASSLSGTGNYGYTF.

The gene calls are TRBV6-1 and TRBJ1-1, with 7 nucleotides matching TRBD1. Germline V gene lookup returns CDR1 MNHNS and CDR2 SASEGT. The CDR3 is 14 amino acids. J was trimmed by 2 bases and V by 8 bases; bases with no gene match: 8. The chain's CDR3 is CASDTGVSNTEAFF. The CDR3 DNA sequence: TGTGCCAGCGATACAGGGGTCTCTAACACTGAAGCTTTCTTT.

The chain joins TRBV13 to TRBJ1-6; D may be TRBD1 (6 bases). Trimming stripped 4 bases from V and 8 bases from J, with 12 bases between. This CDR3 is built from 14 residues. CDR1 PRHDT and CDR2 FYEKMQ come from the germline V gene (reference sequence). CDR3 nucleotide sequence: TGTGCCAGCAGCTCACAGGGACCTGATTCACCCCTCCACTTT. This codes for CASSSQGPDSPLHF.

This chain connects TRBV6-1 to TRBJ2-5; no clear D. Germline lookup yields CDR1 MNHNS and CDR2 SASEGT. This CDR3 has 17 amino acids. V was shortened by 0 bases and J by 2 bases, with 16 bases between the two germline ends. The CDR3 region is CASSEAITLAEQETQYF. In DNA, the CDR3 is TGTGCCAGCAGTGAAGCTATAACGTTGGCAGAACAAGAGACCCAGTACTTC.

This clone was recorded once. The chain recombines TRBV23-1 with TRBJ2-2, with TRBD1 as a possible D gene (6 bases). TRBV23-1 is classed as an ORF, of uncertain function. The CDR3 runs 14 residues. Deletions cut 3 bases from V and 3 bases from J, with 8 bases between. In nucleotides, the CDR3 is TGCGCCAGCAGTCATCCAGGGGACACCGGGGAGCTGTTTTTT. Protein: CASSHPGDTGELFF.

The rearrangement uses TRBV6-1 and TRBJ1-1, with 7 bases lining up with TRBD1. The ends lost 3 bases at V and 1 base at J; junction bases unmatched: 5. This CDR3 has 15 amino acids. Germline loops: CDR1 MNHNS, CDR2 SASEGT. CDR3 DNA: TGTGCCAGCAGTGAGGGACAGATAACGAACACTGAAGCTTTCTTT. This gives the protein CASSEGQITNTEAFF.

This chain uses TRBV5-1 with TRBJ2-3; 9 nucleotides line up with TRBD2. This CDR3 has 15 residues. V shed 6 bases, J shed 4 bases, and the junction held 9 bases outside the gene matches. Germline CDR1 SGHRS, CDR2 YFSETQ. CDR3 DNA: TGCGCCAGCACCTTCCGCGGGGGGGGCGCAGATACGCAGTATTTT. Its protein product is CASTFRGGGADTQYF.

J is TRBJ1-1 and V is TRBV7-9; D is perhaps TRBD1 (6 bases). V lost 2 bases and J 3 bases, leaving 13 bases between the germline ends. This CDR3 is built from 15 residues. The germline CDR1 and CDR2 sequences are SEHNR and FQNEAQ (reference sequence). CDR3 sequence: CASSLSWGADTEAFF. CDR3 in DNA: TGTGCCAGCAGCTTAAGTTGGGGGGCAGACACTGAAGCTTTCTTT.

The V and J genes are TRBV4-1 and TRBJ1-1; 10 nucleotides agree with TRBD1. Trimming at V came to 5 bases and at J to 0 bases, leaving 9 bases not matched to a gene. The V gene's germline CDR1 is MGHRA and CDR2 YSYEKL. The CDR3 has 17 residues. The CDR3 sequence: CASSWTGGPSMNTEAFF. CDR3 DNA: TGCGCCAGCAGCTGGACAGGGGGACCCTCCATGAACACTGAAGCTTTCTTT.